The present T cell receptor beta chain was sequenced within a study of blood T cell repertoires in COVID-19. Study-level background: Samples came from the United States, Italy and Spain, spanning acute and convalescent COVID-19. From T cells, B-cell-depleted T cells, or PBMCs came the material, which was cDNA or gDNA.

V shed 0 bases and J shed 8 bases, with 8 bases lying between them. Germline loops: CDR1 SGHDT, CDR2 YYEEEE. This CDR3 spans 13 amino acids. How the authors handled the data: Amplification of reference gene primers was used by the study to estimate nucleated cell counts. Assay: immunoSEQ multiplex PCR; the TCRdb copy retains only in-frame clones and omits some. That table gives V, J and clone size, and the DNA gave D and trimming. This table holds 190,000 or so clones, around nine tenths found once. The sequenced sample consisted of peripheral blood. The receptor was isolated from a man aged 60 to 69 who had recovered from COVID-19. The V call is TRBV5-6, the J call TRBJ2-2, with D hard to call. CDR3 sequence reads: CASSLANRGELFF. The CDR3 DNA reads as TGTGCCAGCAGCTTGGCTAACCGAGGGGAGCTGTTTTTT.